This T cell receptor (beta chain) stems from a study of tumor and adjacent non-tumor tissue in lung cancer (dated by TCRdb to 2016 to 2019). About the full investigation: The cohort included approximately 13 adenocarcinoma, a couple of squamous cell carcinoma and 1 small cell lung cancer patients. Ages among the approximately 15 patients ranged from about 31 to 80 years, there were about ten men and 5 women, and disease was at TNM stage I to III. Sequencing produced approximately 130 million productive TCRbeta reads in total, an average of approximately 4.5 million reads per sample. The study compared bulk TCRbeta repertoires from lung tumor tissue and matched distant non-tumor lung tissue of some 15 lung cancer patients. More than 25 paired specimens, one tumor and one normal lung sample per patient, were profiled by TCRbeta CDR3 sequencing.

Overall study results and their limits: Because peripheral blood was not sequenced, the blood TCRbeta repertoires of the lung cancer patients in the study went unexamined. TCR diversity was significantly higher in younger patients, and higher tumor TCR diversity was associated with shorter overall and disease-free survival. With only about 16 patients in the cohort, the authors noted that larger samples and more detailed clinical data are needed. TCR diversity (inverse Simpson) was significantly higher in tumor than in normal lung tissue (approximately 440 vs 150, P = 0.0075, Mann-Whitney U test). The sequencing platform is not named in the methods, and unique molecular identifiers are not mentioned. A significantly larger cumulative share of the repertoire was made up by the top 100 clones in normal lung than in tumor tissue.

Unmatched junction bases come to 0, with V trimmed by 4 bases and J by 4 bases. The CDR3 covers 13 residues, taking in both the cysteine and the phenylalanine. Only the CDR3 portion is preserved as DNA: 39 bases, with reading frame beginning at the first base. CDR1 and CDR2 were assigned from the germline V gene (reference sequence) as PRHDT and FYEKMQ. This clonotype was counted many times. Its antigen remains unidentified. Per-nucleotide qualities are absent, and no much larger clonotype sits a single base away. RNA was isolated from bulk, unsorted tissue, and RNA quality was assessed with a NanoDrop ND-1000 and an Agilent 2100. For the normal lung samples, distant non-tumor tissue was collected more than 3 cm away from the tumor edge. Newly diagnosed lung cancer patients without prior chemotherapy who had been admitted for thoracic surgery in China between August and November 2014 were enrolled as donors. Patients who had received previous radiotherapy or chemotherapy, or who had another concurrent cancer, were excluded from the study. Pieces of surgical tissue measuring roughly 1-2.2 cm3 were kept in RNAlater solution and held at -80 degrees C until needed.

Libraries were prepared through multiplex PCR. Instrument on record: Illumina HiSeq 2500. Following protocols modified from ARM-PCR, the researchers constructed TCRbeta libraries through three rounds of nested PCR with primers (Table S4). Before sequencing, PCR products in the 200-500 bp range were cut out of the gel and cleaned up using the QIAquick gel extraction kit. The authors processed their data as follows. Reads were cleaned using Trimmomatic, were merged into complete CDR3 sequences using FLASH, and were assigned to V(D)J germline segments using MiTCR. Clonal diversity was computed as the inverse Simpson's index with VDJtools. In-frame sequences lacking a premature stop codon were counted as productive reads. TCRdb took the public reads, trimmed them with fastp at Q25, ran MiXCR for clone calling and kept in-frame beta chains. Duplicate CDR3 protein sequences are folded into a single record with the most common DNA and genes. TCRdb's processing, not the study's, gives the V and J calls here. This sample comprises some 80,000 distinct CDR3 sequences, approximately 82% of them detected only once. Approximately 40% of the sample is in the top ten clones.

This clonotype was obtained from a man in his 70s with non-small cell lung cancer. Sequenced sample: distant non-tumor lung tissue. Rearrangement joined TRBV13 to TRBJ2-2, with 7 middle bases fitting TRBD1. The sequenced DNA: TGTGCCAGCAGCTCAGGGGGCACCGGGGAGCTGTTTTTT. Its protein product is CASSSGGTGELFF.